The subject of this entry is one T cell receptor beta chain. Its cognate antigen has yet to be identified. No base qualities exist here, and no much larger clone lies one base off it. These data originate in a study of PD-L1 blockade in urothelial cancer (dated by TCRdb to the late 2010s). Regarding the complete study: Every patient began therapy at some point between 2013 and 2015 and was given atezolizumab 1,200 mg intravenously every 3 weeks. About 90% of the roughly 29 patients were identified as males with urothelial cancer of bladder origin, and a prior smoking history was reported by 18 of 29 patients. Patients had an ECOG performance status of 0 or 1 and had received between 0 and 3 prior chemotherapy regimens. Blood samples were analyzed at two time points: 3 weeks after treatment start (second dose) and 6 weeks after treatment start. A median of around 150,000 T cells and approximately 83,000 unique TCRs was obtained from blood samples, and a median clonality of approximately 0.08 was observed. Somatic, immune and clinical correlates of response to PD-L1 blockade with atezolizumab in urothelial cancer were the focus of an exploratory multi-omic analysis. Pretreatment tumor samples, along with matched peripheral blood serially collected before and after atezolizumab treatment, were subjected to TCR sequencing. Durable clinical benefit meant progression-free survival longer than 6 months, and TCR features were also tested against progression-free and overall survival. Whole exome sequencing and RNA sequencing of pretreatment tumors were performed alongside TCR sequencing in the same patients. Eight to ten patients achieved durable clinical benefit and about 19 did not. Pretreatment blood TCR-seq was available for twenty-nine patients, at least one posttreatment blood collection was obtained for 24 patients, and tumor TCR-seq was available for 24 patients. The study at large found these results: Small sample size (n of about 30) and many exploratory analyses mean the results are intended to be hypothesis-generating. A pretreatment peripheral blood TCR clonality below the median was linked to improved progression-free and overall survival. Patients with durable benefit showed greater expansion of tumor-associated TCR clones in peripheral blood 3 weeks after starting treatment (n ≈ 23, p = 0.022).

Synthetic TCR analog templates were spiked into each PCR so that absolute template abundance could be estimated from read counts. The immunoSEQ assay was used to amplify TCRbeta CDR3 regions from genomic DNA with bias-controlled V and J gene primers. Sequencing of rearranged TCRbeta segments was done at approximately 20X coverage. As for the authors' bioinformatics: Clustering was used to correct sequencing errors, and CDR3s were annotated against IMGT to assign V, D and J genes. Downstream analyses used only productive TCRbeta rearrangements, leaving out any out-of-frame or stop-codon sequences. To compute clonality, Shannon entropy was normalized by the log of the number of unique productive sequences and then subtracted from one. Fisher's exact test with Benjamini-Hochberg correction, at a threshold of adjusted p below 0.01, was used to find clones that differed between time points or between blood and tumor. TCRdb retrieved this table from immuneACCESS and kept in-frame rearrangements only. Not all clones are present; in checked studies, unresolved V genes account for under half, and no reason is known for the remainder. That table furnishes V, J and clone size, whereas the DNA furnished D and trimming. The sample has under 90,000 clones on record, more than 85% of them singletons. The ten biggest clones cover approximately 9% of the sample.

A total of under 35 patients with locally advanced or metastatic urothelial carcinoma, treated at Memorial Sloan Kettering on a trial protocol, made up the cohort. Peripheral blood mononuclear cells were collected pretreatment and during treatment, at between 1 and 8 total time points per patient. The Qiagen DNeasy Blood extraction kit was used to purify genomic DNA from total PBMCs and tumor samples. PBMCs were collected pretreatment and during treatment and were isolated and stored as previously described. Taken from cysteine to phenylalanine, the CDR3 has 13 residues. Only CDR3 DNA remains: 39 bases, in frame from the first base. V lost 3 bases and J lost 4 bases; the stretch between them is 9 bases long. Based on the germline V gene (reference sequence), the CDR1 and CDR2 sequences are MNHEY and SMNVEV.

The V gene is TRBV27 and the J gene is TRBJ1-2, with TRBD1 as a weak D call on 6 bases. The sequence was collected from a man aged 55 to 69 with urothelial cancer. The sample was PBMCs, taken around atezolizumab (anti-PD-L1) treatment. The sequenced DNA: TGTGCCAGCAGTTTTGACAGGCTCTATGGCTACACCTTC. It is translated as CASSFDRLYGYTF.